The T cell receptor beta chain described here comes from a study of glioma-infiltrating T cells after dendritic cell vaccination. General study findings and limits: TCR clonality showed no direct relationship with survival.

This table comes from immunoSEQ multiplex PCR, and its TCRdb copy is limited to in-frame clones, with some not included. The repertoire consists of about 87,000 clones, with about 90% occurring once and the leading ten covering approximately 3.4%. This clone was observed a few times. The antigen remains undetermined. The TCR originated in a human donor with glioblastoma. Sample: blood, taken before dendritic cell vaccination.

The CDR3 nucleotides are TGTGCCAGCAGCTTGGAGGGACTAGCGGGGGGTGAGCAGTTCTTC. Amino acid sequence: CASSLEGLAGGEQFF. The chain combines TRBV5-5 with TRBJ2-1; 15 bases match TRBD2. Unmatched junction bases numbered 1, after V lost 0 bases and J lost 9 bases. CDR1 and CDR2 from the germline V gene are SGHKS and YYEKEE (reference sequence). This CDR3 contains 15 residues.